This T cell receptor beta chain was observed in a study of T cell responses to AZD1222 COVID-19 vaccine. As for this clone: Its antigen is still unknown.

V trimming: 5 bases; J trimming: 7 bases; junction bases outside the gene matches: 6. This CDR3 spans 15 amino acids. CDR1 SGHVS and CDR2 FQNEAQ come from the germline V gene. Notes on the study in general: Baseline testing showed seropositivity in only five to seven AZD1222 recipients. Donors in the cohort were predominantly white British and more often female, and clonal diversity was possibly underestimated.

Libraries were prepared by immunoSEQ multiplex PCR; TCRdb keeps only in-frame clonotypes and omits some of them. Here the sample spans around 200,000 clones, around 88% being singletons. This specimen was peripheral blood, taken on day 0 of AZD1222 vaccination. The TCR was taken from an adult in good health. The chain combines TRBV7-8 with TRBJ2-1; 12 bases map to TRBD2. CDR3 residues: CASSRRTSGMNEQFF. Written as DNA, the CDR3 is TGTGCCAGCAGCCGAAGGACTAGCGGGATGAATGAGCAGTTCTTC.